This T cell receptor beta chain was found in a study of blood T cell repertoires in COVID-19. Study at large: Specimens from acute and convalescent COVID-19 originated in the United States, Italy and Spain. T cells, B-cell-depleted T cells, or PBMCs provided the cDNA or gDNA that served as material.

In terms of age and location, participants ranged from roughly 18 to 89 years and lived in about 25 US areas. The study assigned cohorts using participant-reported clinical history. Some clones are missing from TCRdb's copy, which holds only in-frame ones; the method was immunoSEQ multiplex PCR. The sample shows roughly 360,000 clones, approximately 87% of them seen only once. The length of the CDR3 is 15 residues. V trimming: 0 bases; J trimming: 4 bases; junction bases outside the gene matches: 6. Per germline, CDR1 SGDLS and CDR2 YYNGEE. The TCR was taken from a woman aged 30 to 39 with acute COVID-19. J is TRBJ2-7 and V is TRBV9; 8 bases map to TRBD1. Specimen: PBMCs or T cells enriched from blood (not recorded which). The CDR3 region is CASSVAEDRVYEQYF. CDR3 DNA: TGTGCCAGCAGCGTAGCGGAGGACAGGGTGTACGAGCAGTACTTC.